Reported below is one T cell receptor (beta chain). The data originate from a study of blood T cell repertoires in COVID-19. Study-level information: COVID-19 samples collected from the United States, Italy and Spain covered acute and convalescent phases. Sources were T cells, B-cell-depleted T cells, or PBMCs; the material itself was cDNA or gDNA.

Germline loops: CDR1 SGHVS, CDR2 FQNEAQ. The CDR3 has 16 amino acids. V was shortened by 3 bases and J by 6 bases, with 17 bases between the two germline ends. In the original workflow: Amplifying reference gene primers gave estimates of nucleated cell counts. Clones were sequenced by immunoSEQ multiplex PCR, and TCRdb holds only the in-frame ones, with some missing. The V and J calls and clone size were taken over from that table, and D and trimming were inferred from the DNA. The sample yields some 180,000 clones, 75% to 90% seen once. This receptor was taken from a man aged 60 to 75 with acute or convalescent COVID-19. The sample was peripheral blood. The V and J genes are TRBV7-8 and TRBJ2-2; D possibly corresponds to TRBD1 (7 bases). CDR3 in amino acids: CASSFRGDVLAGELFF. CDR3 nucleotides: TGTGCCAGCAGCTTCAGGGGGGATGTGCTAGCCGGGGAGCTGTTTTTT.